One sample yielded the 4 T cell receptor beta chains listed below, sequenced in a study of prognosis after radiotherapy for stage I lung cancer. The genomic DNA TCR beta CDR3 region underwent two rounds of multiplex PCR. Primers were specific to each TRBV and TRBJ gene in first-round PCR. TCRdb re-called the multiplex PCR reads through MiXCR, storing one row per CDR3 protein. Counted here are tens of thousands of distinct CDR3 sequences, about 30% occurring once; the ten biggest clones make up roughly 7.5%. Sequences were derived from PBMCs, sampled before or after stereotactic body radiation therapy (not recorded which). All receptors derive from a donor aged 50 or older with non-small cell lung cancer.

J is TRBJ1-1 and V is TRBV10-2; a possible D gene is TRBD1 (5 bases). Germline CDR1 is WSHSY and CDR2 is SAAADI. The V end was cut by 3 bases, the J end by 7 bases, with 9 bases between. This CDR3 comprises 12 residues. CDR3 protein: CASSDGGFEAFF. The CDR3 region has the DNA TGCGCCAGCAGTGACGGGGGGTTTGAAGCTTTCTTT.

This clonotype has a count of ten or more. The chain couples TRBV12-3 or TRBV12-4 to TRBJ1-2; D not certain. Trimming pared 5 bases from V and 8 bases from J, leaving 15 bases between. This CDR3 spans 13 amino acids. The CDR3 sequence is CASSKDLREGYTF. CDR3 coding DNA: TGTGCCAGCAGTAAGGACTTGAGGGAGGGCTACACCTTC.

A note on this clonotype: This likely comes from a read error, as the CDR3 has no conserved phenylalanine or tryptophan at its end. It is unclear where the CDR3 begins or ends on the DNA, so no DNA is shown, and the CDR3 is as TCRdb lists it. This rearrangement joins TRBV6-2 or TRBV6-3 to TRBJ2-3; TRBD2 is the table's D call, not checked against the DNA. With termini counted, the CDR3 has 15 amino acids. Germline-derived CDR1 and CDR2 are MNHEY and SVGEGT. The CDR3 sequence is CASSAKRGGLDTRYV.

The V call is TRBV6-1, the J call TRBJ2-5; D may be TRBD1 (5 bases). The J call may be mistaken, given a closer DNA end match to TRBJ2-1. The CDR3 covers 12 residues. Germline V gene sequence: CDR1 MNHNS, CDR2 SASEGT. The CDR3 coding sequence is TGTGACAGTAGCACTACAGGACCCAAGCAGTTCTTC. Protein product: CDSSTTGPKQFF.